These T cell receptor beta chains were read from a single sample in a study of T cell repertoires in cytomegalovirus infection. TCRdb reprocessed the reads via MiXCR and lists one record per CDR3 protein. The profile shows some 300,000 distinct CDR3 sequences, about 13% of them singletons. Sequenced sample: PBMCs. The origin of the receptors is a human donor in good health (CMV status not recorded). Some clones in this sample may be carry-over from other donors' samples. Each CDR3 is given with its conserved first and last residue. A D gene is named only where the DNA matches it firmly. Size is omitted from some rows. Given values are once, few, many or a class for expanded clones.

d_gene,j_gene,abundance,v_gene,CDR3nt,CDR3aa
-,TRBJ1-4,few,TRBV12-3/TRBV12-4,TGTGCCAGCAGTTCCCGGGGCGAAAAACTGTTTTTT,CASSSRGEKLFF
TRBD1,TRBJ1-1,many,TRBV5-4,TGTGCCAGCAGCTTGGAAGGCGGGACAGGTGGACCGCCCTTT,CASSLEGGTGGPPF
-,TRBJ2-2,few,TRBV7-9,TGTGCCAGCAGCTTAGCGGCGGGACCCAACACCGGGGAGCTGTTTTTT,CASSLAAGPNTGELFF
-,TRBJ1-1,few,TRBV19,TGTGCCAGTAGTAAGGGCTGGGGCGCTGAAGCTTTCTTT,CASSKGWGAEAFF
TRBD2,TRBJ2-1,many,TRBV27,TGTGCCAGCGGTCGGGAATTAACTAGCGGGAGGCGCAATGAGCAGTTCTTC,CASGRELTSGRRNEQFF
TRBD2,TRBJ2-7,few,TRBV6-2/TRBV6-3,TGTGCCAGCAGTTACGGAAAGGGGTCGCGGGAGAACGAGCAGTACTTC,CASSYGKGSRENEQYF
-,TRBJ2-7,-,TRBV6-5,TGTGCCAGCAGTTACGCGGACCTTACCTACGAGCAGTACTTC,CASSYADLTYEQYF
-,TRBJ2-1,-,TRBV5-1,TGCGCCAGCAGCCCCGGCTTACAGGCGGGAACCTACAATGAGCAGTTCTTC,CASSPGLQAGTYNEQFF
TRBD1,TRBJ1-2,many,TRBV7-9,TGTGCCAGCAGCTCAAGACAGGGCAGCTATGGCTACACCTTC,CASSSRQGSYGYTF
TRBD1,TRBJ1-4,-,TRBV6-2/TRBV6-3,TGTGCCAGCAAGAAAACAGGGGCTAATGAAAAACTGTTTTTT,CASKKTGANEKLFF
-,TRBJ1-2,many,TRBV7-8,TGTGCCAGCAGCCCAAAACCGGGGTCGCCCTATGGCTACACCTTC,CASSPKPGSPYGYTF
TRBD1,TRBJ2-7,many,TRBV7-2,TGTGCCAGCAGCTTGGTCAGGGGGAGTTCCGAGCAGTACTTC,CASSLVRGSSEQYF
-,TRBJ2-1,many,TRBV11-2,TGTGCCAGCAGTTTTAGGGGGCGGGGGACCTTGGATGAGCAGTTCTTC,CASSFRGRGTLDEQFF
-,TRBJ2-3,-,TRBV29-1,TGCAGCGTTGGAGGCGGGCACGGCACAGATACGCAGTATTTT,CSVGGGHGTDTQYF
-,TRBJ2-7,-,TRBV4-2,TGTGCCAGCAGCCAATCGGGTGGGACCGCGAGCTCCTACGAGCAGTACTTC,CASSQSGGTASSYEQYF
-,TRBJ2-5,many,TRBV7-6,TGTGCCAGCAGCCAGACGGGGTTCCAAGAGACCCAGTACTTC,CASSQTGFQETQYF
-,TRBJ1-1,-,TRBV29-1,TGCAGCGTCCAACGGGGGCTGAACACTGAAGCTTTCTTT,CSVQRGLNTEAFF
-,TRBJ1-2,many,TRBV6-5,TGTGCCAGCAGTCACCTTGGGGACTATGGCTACACCTTC,CASSHLGDYGYTF
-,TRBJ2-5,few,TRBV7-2,TGTGCCAGCAGCCGGGCCCGGGAGACCCAGTACTTC,CASSRARETQYF
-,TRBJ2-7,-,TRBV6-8,TGTGCCAGCAGCTCGGGACGGGACTACGAGCAGTACTTC,CASSSGRDYEQYF
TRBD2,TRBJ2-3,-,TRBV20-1,TGCAGTGCCCCCCGGGCGGGAGTGAAAGATACGCAGTATTTT,CSAPRAGVKDTQYF
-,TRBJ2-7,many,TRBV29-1,TGCAGCGTTGGGCAGACCTACGAGCAGTACTTC,CSVGQTYEQYF
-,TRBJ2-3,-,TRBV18,TGTGCCAGCTCACCCAAGGGCGATACGCAGTATTTT,CASSPKGDTQYF
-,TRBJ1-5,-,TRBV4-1,TGCGCCAGCAGCCAAGTAGCTAATAGCAATCAGCCCCAGCATTTT,CASSQVANSNQPQHF
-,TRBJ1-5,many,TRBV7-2,TGTGCCAGCAGCTTTCTGGGTGGAAACCAGCCCCAGCATTTT,CASSFLGGNQPQHF
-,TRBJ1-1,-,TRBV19,TGTGCCAGTACCTTGCATTTTGGGCAGGGGAACACTGAAGCTTTCTTT,CASTLHFGQGNTEAFF
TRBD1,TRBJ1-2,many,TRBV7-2,TGTGCCAGCAGCCATAGGACGGGACAGGGGGCACCTGGCTATGGCTACACCTTC,CASSHRTGQGAPGYGYTF
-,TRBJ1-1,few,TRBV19,TGTGCCAGTAGTGCAGACCGGGACGGGGGGTACTTCTTT,CASSADRDGGYFF
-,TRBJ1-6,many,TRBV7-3,TGTGCCAGCAGCTTATCTCCGGCGGCGGTAAATTCACCCCTCCACTTT,CASSLSPAAVNSPLHF
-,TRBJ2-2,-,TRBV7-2,TGTGCCAGCAGCTTTCCGGGGCTAGGCACCGGGGAGCTGTTTTTT,CASSFPGLGTGELFF
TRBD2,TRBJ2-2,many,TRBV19,TGTGCCAGTAGTATGATAGCGGGGAACACCGGGGAGCTGTTTTTT,CASSMIAGNTGELFF
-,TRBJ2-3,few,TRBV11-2,TGTGCCAGCAGCTTTCCGGGTTTCACAGATACGCAGTATTTT,CASSFPGFTDTQYF
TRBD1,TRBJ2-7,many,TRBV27,TGTGCCAGCAGCGGGGACAGCGCCTACGAGCAGTACTTC,CASSGDSAYEQYF
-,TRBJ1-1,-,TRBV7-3,TGTGCCAGCAGCTTAAAGGCGGTGGGAGAAGCTTTCTTT,CASSLKAVGEAFF
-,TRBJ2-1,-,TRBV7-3,TGTGCCAGCAGCATCCTAGGTCGGGGGGCGGCTGAGCAGTTCTTC,CASSILGRGAAEQFF
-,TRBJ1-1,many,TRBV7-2,TGTGCCAGCAGCTTAACCGTAGACACTGAAGCTTTCTTT,CASSLTVDTEAFF
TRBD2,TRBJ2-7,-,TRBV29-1,TGCAGCGTTTTTCTTAGCGGGGGAAACGAGCAGTACTTC,CSVFLSGGNEQYF
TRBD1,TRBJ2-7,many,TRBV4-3,TGCGCCAGCAGCCAGGAGTGGGGGACAGCGTACGAGCAGTACTTC,CASSQEWGTAYEQYF
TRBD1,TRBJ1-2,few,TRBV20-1,TGCAGTGCCGCTACAGGGGGCGGTAACTATGGCTACACCTTC,CSAATGGGNYGYTF
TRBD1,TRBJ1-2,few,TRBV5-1,TGCGCCAGCAGCTTGACACAGGGGACGTGGGGCTACACCTTC,CASSLTQGTWGYTF
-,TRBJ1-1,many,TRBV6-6,TGTGCCAGCAGTGACACTCAGGGTCAGGCGAACACTGAAGCTTTCTTT,CASSDTQGQANTEAFF
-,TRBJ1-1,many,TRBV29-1,TGCAGCGTTTCTCAAGGGACGTTCAACACTGAAGCTTTCTTT,CSVSQGTFNTEAFF
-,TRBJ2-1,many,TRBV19,TGTGCCAGTAGTATAGTTCAGGGAAGGAAGTACAATGAGCAGTTCTTC,CASSIVQGRKYNEQFF
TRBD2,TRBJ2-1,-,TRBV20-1,TGCAGTGCTAGAGATGAGTGGATGGCGGGAGGGTTGTACAATGAGCAGTTCTTC,CSARDEWMAGGLYNEQFF
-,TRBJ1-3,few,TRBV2,TGTGCCAGCAGACCCGCAGGGAGCTCTGGAAACACCATATATTTT,CASRPAGSSGNTIYF
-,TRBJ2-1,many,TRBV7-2,TGTGCCAGCAGCCCATACGGGGGGCCGGGAAATGAGCAGTTCTTC,CASSPYGGPGNEQFF
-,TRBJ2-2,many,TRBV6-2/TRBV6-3,TGTGCCAGCACCCACGGGCAGGAACCGAACACCGGGGAGCTGTTTTTT,CASTHGQEPNTGELFF
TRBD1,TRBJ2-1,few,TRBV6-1,TGTGCCACTTGGGGGGGACAGGGTGTCCATGGTGAGCAGTTCTTC,CATWGGQGVHGEQFF
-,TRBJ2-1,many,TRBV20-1,TGCAGTGCTAGACGGGTGGAGCAGTTCTTC,CSARRVEQFF